The source of this TCR beta chain is a study of cytomegalovirus exposure and HLA in healthy donors. General study results and limits: Later analysis demonstrated an association between a missense DCLRE1C variant and TCR beta V- and J-gene trimming.

CDR3 size: 16 residues. Germline trimming cut 1 base from V and 5 bases from J; bases unmatched to any gene: 9. Germline loops: CDR1 MGHDK, CDR2 SYGVNS. Primers for the PCR totalled 60 Vbeta and 13 Jbeta. Sequencing was performed with immunoSEQ multiplex PCR; in TCRdb, only in-frame clones are kept and a portion is missing. The sample carries 200,000 to 250,000 clones, approximately 82% recorded once. Notes on this clone: Its antigen is undetermined.

Material for sequencing was PBMCs. The sequence came from a male donor in good health and CMV-seronegative. The J gene is TRBJ2-5, the V gene TRBV25-1; 8 bases agree with TRBD1. CDR3 region: CASSESFGQGAETQYF. The CDR3 DNA follows: TGTGCCAGCAGTGAATCTTTCGGGCAGGGGGCTGAGACCCAGTACTTC.